This paragraph covers one TCR beta chain sequence. The target antigen is unknown. This sample is part of a study of T cells in localized non-small cell lung cancer. Germline CDR1 SEHNR, CDR2 FQNEAQ (reference sequence). Trimming stripped 2 bases from V and 0 bases from J, with 8 bases between. The length of the CDR3 is 15 residues. Assay: immunoSEQ multiplex PCR; the TCRdb copy retains only in-frame clones and omits some. The profile shows about 17,000 clones, around 88% of them singletons. Whole-study findings and limits: Greater T cell density in blood accompanied longer overall survival. Measurement of T cell clonality placed uninvolved adjacent lung highest, above the level in tumor.

The origin of this receptor is a male donor at least 60 years old with stage III lung adenocarcinoma. Specimen: peripheral blood, collected before any cancer treatment. The chain recombines TRBV7-9 with TRBJ1-3; no clear D. The CDR3 protein is CASSLTTSSGNTIYF. Written as DNA, the CDR3 is TGTGCCAGCAGCTTAACCACTAGCTCTGGAAACACCATATATTTT.